This T cell receptor beta chain was identified during a study of blood T cell repertoires in COVID-19. Germline V lookup: CDR1 GTSNPN, CDR2 SVGIG (reference sequence). Trimming shortened V by 5 bases and J by 8 bases, and 12 bases separated the two germline ends. The CDR3 sequence is 11 residues long. Measured with immunoSEQ multiplex PCR; TCRdb has only the in-frame clones, and not every one. The sample has about 130,000 clones, roughly 84% seen once; the top ten hold approximately 12%. The receptor comes from a woman in her twenties or thirties who had recovered from COVID-19. Sequences were obtained from peripheral blood. The rearrangement uses TRBV30 and TRBJ1-2, with D maybe TRBD1 (5 bases). CDR3 in amino acids: CAWSRANGYTF. The CDR3 region has the DNA TGTGCCTGGTCCAGGGCGAACGGCTACACCTTC. The complete variable domain, with remaining parts taken from reference TRBV30 and TRBJ1-2, reads SQTIHQWPATLVQPVGSPLSLECTVEGTSNPNLYWYRQAAGRGLQLLFYSVGIGQISSEVPQNLSASRPQDRQFILSSKKLLLSDSGFYLCAWSRANGYTFGSGTRLTVV.